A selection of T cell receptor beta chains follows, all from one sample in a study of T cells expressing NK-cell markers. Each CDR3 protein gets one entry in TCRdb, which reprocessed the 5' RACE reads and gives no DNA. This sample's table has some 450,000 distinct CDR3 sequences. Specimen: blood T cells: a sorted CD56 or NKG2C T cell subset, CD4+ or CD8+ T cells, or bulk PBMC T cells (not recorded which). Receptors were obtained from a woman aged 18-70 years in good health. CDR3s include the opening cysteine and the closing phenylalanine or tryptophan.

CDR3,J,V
CASSLLTGNSPLHF,TRBJ1-6,TRBV27
CASSVLDSADTQYF,TRBJ2-3,TRBV19
CASSLVGTSSPLHF,TRBJ1-6,TRBV7-8
CSASLIGVNTEAFF,TRBJ1-1,TRBV20-1
CRAGRSSTDTQYF,TRBJ2-3,TRBV20-1
CASRQGGKYQETQYF,TRBJ2-5,TRBV6-1
CASTGWVDQPQHF,TRBJ1-5,TRBV2
CASSLQETGVYGYTF,TRBJ1-2,TRBV27
CASSPVGGVVDEQFF,TRBJ2-1,TRBV9
CASSLPSGGSDEQFF,TRBJ2-1,TRBV5-1
CASSLALGEPDTQYF,TRBJ2-3,TRBV11-2
CATSNSSYNEQFF,TRBJ2-1,TRBV18
CASSFGGVNNEQFF,TRBJ2-1,TRBV5-1
CASSPRRGQGGGGYEQYF,TRBJ2-7,TRBV12-3/TRBV12-4